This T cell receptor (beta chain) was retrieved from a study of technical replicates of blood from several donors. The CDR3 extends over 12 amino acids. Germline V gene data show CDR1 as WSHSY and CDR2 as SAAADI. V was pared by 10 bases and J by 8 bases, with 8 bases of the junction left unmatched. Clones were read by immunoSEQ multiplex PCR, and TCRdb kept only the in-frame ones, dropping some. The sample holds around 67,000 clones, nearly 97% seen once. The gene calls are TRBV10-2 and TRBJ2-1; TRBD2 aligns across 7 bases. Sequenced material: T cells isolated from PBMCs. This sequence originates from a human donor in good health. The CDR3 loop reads CATTRTRDEQFF. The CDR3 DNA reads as TGCGCCACAACCAGGACTAGGGATGAGCAGTTCTTC.